The clone carrying this TCR beta chain was recorded at least ten times. What it binds is not known. The sample originates from a study of regulatory T cells in long-lasting Graves disease. General study findings and limits: Thyroid tissue was not studied; only peripheral blood was.

Time point defined: newly diagnosed GD, antithyroid drugs for less than 3 months. The authors made the TCR library using RNA they extracted from PBMCs. V was clipped by 0 bases and J by 0 bases, with 17 bases between them. CDR1 and CDR2 from the germline V gene are SGHDN and FVKESK. CDR3 size: 18 residues. In building TCR beta libraries, iRepertoire HTBI primers were used together with Arm-PCR of CDR3 regions. One entry per CDR3 protein, called by TCRdb with MiXCR from the multiplex PCR reads. The sample contains about 440,000 distinct CDR3 sequences, 14% to 15% of which appear only once. The same sample was also studied in work on T cells in Graves' hyperthyroidism and ophthalmopathy. In that study: Diagnoses were made from clinical symptoms, serum measures (thyroxine and TRAb), thyroid ultrasound and orbital computed tomography. It was a median approximately six months before onset that the model predicted ophthalmopathy.

This receptor was taken from a woman aged 25-40 years with Graves disease. The V and J genes are TRBV14 and TRBJ1-1, with a weak D call TRBD1 (6 bases). The source material was peripheral blood mononuclear cells (PBMCs), sampled at new diagnosis, from a patient treated with antithyroid drugs. CDR3 nucleotides: TGTGCCAGCAGCCAAGAAGATGAGGGGGGACGGGTGAACACTGAAGCTTTCTTT. Encoded protein: CASSQEDEGGRVNTEAFF.